What follows are 3 T cell receptor beta chains derived from one specimen sequenced in a study of shared clonotypes between healthy human individuals. The method was immunoSEQ multiplex PCR; TCRdb's version includes in-frame clones alone and lacks a portion of them. Of more than 2,000,000 clones listed, around 94% were seen once; the top ten hold 0.13% to 0.15%. The source material was naive CD4+ T cells sorted from blood. Specified subset: CD45RA+ positively selected. Every receptor here comes from a man between 18 and 35 years old in good health.

The genes are TRBV7-3 and TRBJ2-1; 8 nucleotides align to TRBD1. Per germline, CDR1 SGHTA and CDR2 FQGTGA. The CDR3 loop spans 13 amino acids. V trimming: 4 bases; J trimming: 8 bases; junction bases outside the gene matches: 4. The CDR3 DNA follows: TGTGCCAGCAGCTCCGACAGGGGCCATGAGCAGTTCTTC. Its translation is CASSSDRGHEQFF.

This chain joins TRBV18 and TRBJ1-1; the D is unclear. Trimming left V 3 bases short and J 2 bases short, with 13 bases between. This CDR3 contains 15 residues. Germline CDR1 is KGHSH and CDR2 is LQKENI. The CDR3 coding sequence is TGTGCCAGCTCACCCGACACCCAGGTAAACACTGAAGCTTTCTTT. This encodes CASSPDTQVNTEAFF.

CDR3 sequence (DNA): TGTGCCAGCACCCTCGCATCAACTAATGAAAAACTGTTTTTT. Translating it yields CASTLASTNEKLFF. V is TRBV5-8 and J is TRBJ1-4; D gene unclear. This CDR3 is built from 14 residues. Trimming removed 6 bases at V and 0 bases at J, with 9 bases between. The germline V gene has CDR1 SGHTS and CDR2 YDEGEE.